These 29 T cell receptor beta chains were sequenced from one sample in a study of blood T cell repertoires in COVID-19. Here immunoSEQ multiplex PCR was the method, and the copy in TCRdb shows in-frame clones only, minus some. The data contain around 120,000 clones, more than 60% of them singletons. The source material was peripheral blood. Source of these receptors: an older man with acute or convalescent COVID-19.

This clone has only one observation. V is TRBV6-2 or TRBV6-3 and J is TRBJ1-5; the D gene is possibly TRBD1 (6 bases). This CDR3 is 16 amino acids long. V lost 5 bases, J lost 0 bases, and 14 bases lay in between. Germline CDR1 and CDR2: MNHEY and SVGEGT. The DNA of the CDR3 is TGTGCCAGCAGTCCGACAGGCACATATAGCAATCAGCCCCAGCATTTT. It encodes CASSPTGTYSNQPQHF.

The chain recombines TRBV16 with TRBJ2-7; D ambiguous. Trimming left V 5 bases short and J 5 bases short, with 16 bases between. Germline V gives CDR1 KGHSY, CDR2 FQNENV. The CDR3 spans 14 residues. In DNA form, the CDR3 reads TGTGCCAGCAGCACACAAAAACTACACCACGAGCAGTACTTC. It codes for CASSTQKLHHEQYF.

This clone is a singleton in its sample. The rearrangement uses TRBV19 and TRBJ1-1; D possibly corresponds to TRBD1 (6 bases). Trimming pared 5 bases from V and 1 base from J, leaving 17 bases between. This CDR3 comprises 16 residues. CDR1 LNHDA and CDR2 SQIVND come from the germline V gene (reference sequence). In nucleotides, the CDR3 is TGTGCCAGTAGTCCACTACCGGGGGGCCCGAACACTGAAGCTTTCTTT. Amino acids: CASSPLPGGPNTEAFF. The full variable domain, in which reference TRBV19 and TRBJ1-1 provide the parts outside the CDR3, is DGGITQSPKYLFRKEGQNVTLSCEQNLNHDAMYWYRQDPGQGLRLIYYSQIVNDFQKGDIAEGYSVSREKKESFPLTVTSAQKNPTAFYLCASSPLPGGPNTEAFFGQGTRLTVV.

V usage is TRBV12-5 and J usage is TRBJ2-2; D is possibly TRBD1 (6 bases). The length of the CDR3 is 14 residues. Deletions cut 7 bases from V and 5 bases from J, with 14 bases between. Germline assignment: CDR1 LGHNT and CDR2 FRNRAP. This CDR3 is CASAQTGGTGELFF. CDR3 coding DNA: TGTGCTAGTGCCCAGACAGGCGGTACCGGGGAGCTGTTTTTT. Looking up the rest from reference TRBV12-5 and TRBJ2-2 gives the full variable domain: DARVTQTPRHKVTEMGQEVTMRCQPILGHNTVFWYRQTMMQGLELLAYFRNRAPLDDSGMPKDRFSAEMPDATLATLKIQPSEPRDSAVYFCASAQTGGTGELFFGEGSRLTVL.

The chain employs TRBV7-3 and TRBJ2-1; D gene ambiguous. The ends were cut back, 5 bases at V and 7 bases at J, with 12 bases in the middle. The CDR3 length is 13 residues. The germline V gene encodes CDR1 SGHTA and CDR2 FQGTGA. CDR3 coding DNA: TGTGCCAGCAGCCCTTTAGTCGATAATGAGCAGTTCTTC. Residues: CASSPLVDNEQFF.

The chain uses TRBV6-2 or TRBV6-3 and TRBJ1-2; weak D call: TRBD1 (5 bases). The CDR3 is 15 amino acids. Trimming took off 4 bases at V and 8 bases at J, with 20 bases between the two ends. Germline V gene lookup returns CDR1 MNHEY and CDR2 SVGEGT. This chain's CDR3 is CASSFIQTAPLGYTF. CDR3 in DNA: TGTGCCAGCAGTTTCATTCAGACAGCGCCGCTGGGCTACACCTTC.

V gene TRBV5-4 combines with J gene TRBJ1-1, with D maybe TRBD1 (6 bases). V shed 6 bases and J shed 2 bases, with 17 bases lying between them. Per germline, CDR1 SGHNT and CDR2 YYREEE (reference sequence). The CDR3 extends over 15 amino acids. Here the CDR3 reads CASTRPGGLNTEAFF. The CDR3 bases are TGTGCCAGCACTCGTCCGGGGGGGCTTAACACTGAAGCTTTCTTT.

V usage is TRBV18 and J usage is TRBJ1-6; tentative D call: TRBD1 (5 bases). The CDR3 extends over 15 amino acids. V lost 4 bases to trimming and J lost 7 bases, with 14 bases between them. Germline CDR1 KGHSH, CDR2 LQKENI. CDR3 DNA sequence: TGTGCCAGCTCACTGTCCAGGGTGGAGAATTCACCCCTCCACTTT. Protein: CASSLSRVENSPLHF.

V usage is TRBV6-5 and J usage is TRBJ2-7, with 9 bases that match TRBD1. The J segment lost 0 bases and the V segment lost 5 bases, leaving 5 bases of the junction unmatched. CDR3 length: 15 residues. Germline assignment: CDR1 MNHEY and CDR2 SVGAGI. The CDR3 sequence is CASSKQGASSYEQYF. For the CDR3, the DNA is TGTGCCAGCAGTAAACAGGGGGCGTCCTCCTACGAGCAGTACTTC.

This clone came up a few times. V gene TRBV5-4 combines with J gene TRBJ1-4; TRBD1 is a possible D gene (6 bases). The CDR3 is made up of 14 amino acids. Germline CDR1 SGHNT, CDR2 YYREEE (reference sequence). The V gene lost 4 bases and the J gene lost 0 bases, with 7 bases spanning the gap. CDR3 amino acids: CASSEGATNEKLFF. Here the CDR3 DNA reads TGTGCCAGCAGCGAGGGGGCAACTAATGAAAAACTGTTTTTT.

The chain is built from TRBV9 and TRBJ2-1; 7 nucleotides agree with TRBD1. CDR1 is SGDLS and CDR2 is YYNGEE in the germline V gene. This CDR3 region has 15 residues. J gave up 6 bases and V 0 bases, and 6 bases lay outside the gene matches. In DNA form, the CDR3 reads TGTGCCAGCAGCGTAGCTTCCGGGACAGTCAATGAGCAGTTCTTC. Protein: CASSVASGTVNEQFF.

The chain joins TRBV30 to TRBJ2-7; D tentatively reads TRBD1 or TRBD2 (7 bases each). The ends were cut back, 7 bases at V and 5 bases at J, with 18 bases in the middle. CDR1 is GTSNPN, CDR2 SVGIG, per germline (reference sequence). The CDR3 loop spans 13 amino acids. CDR3: CALGGDRRNEQYF. CDR3 bases: TGTGCCTTGGGGGGGGACAGAAGAAACGAGCAGTACTTC. Together with reference TRBV30 and TRBJ2-7, the CDR3 gives the full variable domain: SQTIHQWPATLVQPVGSPLSLECTVEGTSNPNLYWYRQAAGRGLQLLFYSVGIGQISSEVPQNLSASRPQDRQFILSSKKLLLSDSGFYLCALGGDRRNEQYFGPGTRLTVT.

This chain connects TRBV12-3 or TRBV12-4 to TRBJ2-1, with D tentatively TRBD2 (6 bases). This CDR3 region has 12 residues. Trimming stripped 6 bases from V and 9 bases from J, with 12 bases between. The CDR3 region is CASRSYSGEQFF. The CDR3 nucleotides are TGTGCCAGCAGATCCTATAGCGGTGAGCAGTTCTTC.

This clone was seen only once. This sequence joins TRBV19 and TRBJ1-1; the D gene is possibly TRBD1 (6 bases). This CDR3 spans 13 amino acids. Germline V gene data show CDR1 as LNHDA and CDR2 as SQIVND (reference sequence). V lost 7 bases to trimming and J lost 7 bases, with 16 bases between them. The CDR3 loop is CASTQGQVGEAFF. The CDR3 DNA follows: TGTGCCAGTACCCAGGGGCAGGTTGGTGAAGCTTTCTTT.

In its sample, this clone was seen a few times. The V call is TRBV7-2, the J call TRBJ1-5, with 9 bases that match TRBD1. With 6 bases clipped from V and 7 bases from J, the junction kept 7 bases outside the gene matches. CDR1 is SGHTA, CDR2 FQGNSA, per germline. CDR3 length: 14 residues. The CDR3 DNA reads as TGTGCCAGCAGTCCACAGGGGGCGGGACAGCCCCAGCATTTT. Protein sequence: CASSPQGAGQPQHF.

This chain links TRBV5-1 with TRBJ1-5; possible D gene TRBD1, 6 bases. Germline-derived CDR1 and CDR2 are SGHRS and YFSETQ. The V and J ends lost 4 bases and 2 bases respectively, with 10 bases between them. The CDR3 runs to 14 residues. CDR3 bases: TGCGCCAGCAGCCTAGGGGGTGGCAATCAGCCCCAGCATTTT. Encoded protein: CASSLGGGNQPQHF.

V gene TRBV2 combines with J gene TRBJ1-1, with 7 bases identical to TRBD1. The CDR3 totals 13 residues. The germline V gene has CDR1 SNHLY and CDR2 FYNNEI. V was clipped by 7 bases and J by 1 base; unmatched bases: 3. The CDR3 sequence is CASNRDRNTEAFF. CDR3 DNA sequence: TGTGCCAGCAATCGGGACAGGAACACTGAAGCTTTCTTT. Using reference TRBV2 and TRBJ1-1 for the parts outside the CDR3, the full variable domain is EPEVTQTPSHQVTQMGQEVILRCVPISNHLYFYWYRQILGQKVEFLVSFYNNEISEKSEIFDDQFSVERPDGSNFTLKIRSTKLEDSAMYFCASNRDRNTEAFFGQGTRLTVV.

This clone showed up just once. The chain employs TRBV18 and TRBJ2-1, with a tentative D call TRBD1 (6 bases). Germline CDR1 reads KGHSH; CDR2 reads LQKENI. The CDR3 extends over 15 amino acids. Trimming left V 0 bases short and J 3 bases short, with 9 bases between. Here the CDR3 reads CASSPPTGLYNEQFF. CDR3 nucleotides: TGTGCCAGCTCACCACCCACAGGGCTCTACAATGAGCAGTTCTTC.

This chain links TRBV5-4 with TRBJ2-7, with a possible D match to TRBD2 (5 bases). The CDR3 totals 14 residues. V lost 6 bases and J 1 base, leaving 14 bases between the germline ends. The germline V gene has CDR1 SGHNT and CDR2 YYREEE (reference sequence). In DNA, the CDR3 is TGTGCCAGCACCGACTATGGAACTTCCTACGAGCAGTACTTC. It is translated as CASTDYGTSYEQYF.

The chain employs TRBV3-1 (or the pseudogene TRBV3-2) and TRBJ1-4, with D possibly matching TRBD1 (5 bases). V was shortened by 4 bases and J by 11 bases, with 17 bases between the two germline ends. This CDR3 is built from 14 residues. Germline-derived CDR1 and CDR2 are LGHDT and YNNKEL (reference sequence). CDR3 protein: CASSRDSPVGKLFF. The CDR3, as DNA: TGTGCCAGCAGCCGGGACTCTCCGGTAGGGAAACTGTTTTTT.

The rearrangement joins TRBV5-4 to TRBJ1-2, with no clear D. The CDR3 extends over 13 amino acids. The V gene's germline CDR1 is SGHNT and CDR2 YYREEE (reference sequence). The V and J ends lost 0 bases and 4 bases respectively, with 7 bases between them. CDR3 in amino acids: CASSLGSFYGYTF. In DNA, the CDR3 is TGTGCCAGCAGCTTGGGCAGTTTCTATGGCTACACCTTC. The whole variable domain, filled in from reference TRBV5-4 and TRBJ1-2, reads ETGVTQSPTHLIKTRGQQVTLRCSSQSGHNTVSWYQQALGQGPQFIFQYYREEENGRGNFPPRFSGLQFPNYSSELNVNALELDDSALYLCASSLGSFYGYTFGSGTRLTVV.

The chain combines TRBV7-3 with TRBJ2-3; unclear D gene. The CDR3 length is 14 residues. CDR1 SGHTA and CDR2 FQGTGA come from the germline V gene. V was cut by 5 bases and J by 1 base, with 10 bases left in between. In DNA form, the CDR3 reads TGTGCCAGCAGCCCCCTCGCAGGCACAGATACGCAGTATTTT. The encoded protein is CASSPLAGTDTQYF. The complete variable domain, with remaining parts taken from reference TRBV7-3 and TRBJ2-3, reads GAGVSQTPSNKVTEKGKYVELRCDPISGHTALYWYRQSLGQGPEFLIYFQGTGAADDSGLPNDRFFAVRPEGSVSTLKIQRTERGDSAVYLCASSPLAGTDTQYFGPGTRLTVL.

This clone was counted a single time. The chain recombines TRBV5-1 with TRBJ2-6, with 7 positions matching TRBD2. The CDR3 length is 17 residues. Germline V gives CDR1 SGHRS, CDR2 YFSETQ. V lost 7 bases, J lost 2 bases, and 12 bases stayed unmatched. CDR3 protein: CASSGGRDWTGANVLTF. The CDR3 bases are TGCGCCAGCTCAGGAGGGAGGGACTGGACTGGGGCCAACGTCCTGACTTTC.

This clone was seen more than once but under ten times. The rearrangement joins TRBV5-4 to TRBJ2-3; 11 bases agree with TRBD2. The germline V gene encodes CDR1 SGHNT and CDR2 YYREEE (reference sequence). Trimming at V came to 3 bases and at J to 6 bases, leaving 3 bases not matched to a gene. This CDR3 is built from 14 residues. This CDR3 is CASSSSGGSDTQYF. In DNA, the CDR3 is TGTGCCAGCAGCTCTAGCGGGGGGTCGGATACGCAGTATTTT.

The rearrangement uses TRBV6-2 or TRBV6-3 and TRBJ1-1, with D perhaps matching TRBD1 (5 bases). The V end lost 2 bases, the J end lost 10 bases, and 11 bases lay between the germline ends. The CDR3 extends over 12 amino acids. Germline V CDR1 and CDR2: MNHEY, SVGEGT. CDR3 region: CASSYVGQAAFF. CDR3 coding DNA: TGTGCCAGCAGTTACGTGGGGCAGGCAGCTTTCTTT.

The chain is built from TRBV9 and TRBJ2-3, with D uncertain. The V gene's germline CDR1 is SGDLS and CDR2 YYNGEE. The CDR3 length is 13 residues. V lost 7 bases to trimming and J lost 0 bases, with 9 bases between them. Here the CDR3 DNA reads TGTGCCAGCGGTTCCGAGAGCACAGATACGCAGTATTTT. The encoded protein is CASGSESTDTQYF.

The genes are TRBV7-2 and TRBJ2-2; 7 bases line up with TRBD1. The CDR3 is 16 amino acids. Germline V gene data show CDR1 as SGHTA and CDR2 as FQGNSA. With 5 bases clipped from V and 5 bases from J, the junction kept 11 bases outside the gene matches. CDR3 protein: CASSVTGALGTGELFF. The CDR3, as DNA: TGTGCCAGCAGCGTCACAGGGGCTCTGGGGACCGGGGAGCTGTTTTTT.

This clone has a single count. This rearrangement joins TRBV7-2 to TRBJ1-6; 7 bases match TRBD1. V was pared by 6 bases and J by 9 bases, with 14 bases of the junction left unmatched. Germline V lookup: CDR1 SGHTA, CDR2 FQGNSA. This CDR3 has 16 amino acids. The CDR3 DNA is TGTGCCAGCAGTACCTTTGGGGGGCGACAGGGTTCACCCCTCCACTTT. This translates into CASSTFGGRQGSPLHF.

There are a few counts of this clone. The chain couples TRBV3-1 (or the pseudogene TRBV3-2) to TRBJ1-5; D not certain. The CDR3 loop spans 12 amino acids. Trimming removed 2 bases from V and 4 bases from J, with 3 bases in between. CDR1 LGHDT and CDR2 YNNKEL come from the germline V gene (reference sequence). The CDR3 sequence is CASSQQNQPQHF. DNA of the CDR3: TGTGCCAGCAGCCAACAAAATCAGCCCCAGCATTTT.